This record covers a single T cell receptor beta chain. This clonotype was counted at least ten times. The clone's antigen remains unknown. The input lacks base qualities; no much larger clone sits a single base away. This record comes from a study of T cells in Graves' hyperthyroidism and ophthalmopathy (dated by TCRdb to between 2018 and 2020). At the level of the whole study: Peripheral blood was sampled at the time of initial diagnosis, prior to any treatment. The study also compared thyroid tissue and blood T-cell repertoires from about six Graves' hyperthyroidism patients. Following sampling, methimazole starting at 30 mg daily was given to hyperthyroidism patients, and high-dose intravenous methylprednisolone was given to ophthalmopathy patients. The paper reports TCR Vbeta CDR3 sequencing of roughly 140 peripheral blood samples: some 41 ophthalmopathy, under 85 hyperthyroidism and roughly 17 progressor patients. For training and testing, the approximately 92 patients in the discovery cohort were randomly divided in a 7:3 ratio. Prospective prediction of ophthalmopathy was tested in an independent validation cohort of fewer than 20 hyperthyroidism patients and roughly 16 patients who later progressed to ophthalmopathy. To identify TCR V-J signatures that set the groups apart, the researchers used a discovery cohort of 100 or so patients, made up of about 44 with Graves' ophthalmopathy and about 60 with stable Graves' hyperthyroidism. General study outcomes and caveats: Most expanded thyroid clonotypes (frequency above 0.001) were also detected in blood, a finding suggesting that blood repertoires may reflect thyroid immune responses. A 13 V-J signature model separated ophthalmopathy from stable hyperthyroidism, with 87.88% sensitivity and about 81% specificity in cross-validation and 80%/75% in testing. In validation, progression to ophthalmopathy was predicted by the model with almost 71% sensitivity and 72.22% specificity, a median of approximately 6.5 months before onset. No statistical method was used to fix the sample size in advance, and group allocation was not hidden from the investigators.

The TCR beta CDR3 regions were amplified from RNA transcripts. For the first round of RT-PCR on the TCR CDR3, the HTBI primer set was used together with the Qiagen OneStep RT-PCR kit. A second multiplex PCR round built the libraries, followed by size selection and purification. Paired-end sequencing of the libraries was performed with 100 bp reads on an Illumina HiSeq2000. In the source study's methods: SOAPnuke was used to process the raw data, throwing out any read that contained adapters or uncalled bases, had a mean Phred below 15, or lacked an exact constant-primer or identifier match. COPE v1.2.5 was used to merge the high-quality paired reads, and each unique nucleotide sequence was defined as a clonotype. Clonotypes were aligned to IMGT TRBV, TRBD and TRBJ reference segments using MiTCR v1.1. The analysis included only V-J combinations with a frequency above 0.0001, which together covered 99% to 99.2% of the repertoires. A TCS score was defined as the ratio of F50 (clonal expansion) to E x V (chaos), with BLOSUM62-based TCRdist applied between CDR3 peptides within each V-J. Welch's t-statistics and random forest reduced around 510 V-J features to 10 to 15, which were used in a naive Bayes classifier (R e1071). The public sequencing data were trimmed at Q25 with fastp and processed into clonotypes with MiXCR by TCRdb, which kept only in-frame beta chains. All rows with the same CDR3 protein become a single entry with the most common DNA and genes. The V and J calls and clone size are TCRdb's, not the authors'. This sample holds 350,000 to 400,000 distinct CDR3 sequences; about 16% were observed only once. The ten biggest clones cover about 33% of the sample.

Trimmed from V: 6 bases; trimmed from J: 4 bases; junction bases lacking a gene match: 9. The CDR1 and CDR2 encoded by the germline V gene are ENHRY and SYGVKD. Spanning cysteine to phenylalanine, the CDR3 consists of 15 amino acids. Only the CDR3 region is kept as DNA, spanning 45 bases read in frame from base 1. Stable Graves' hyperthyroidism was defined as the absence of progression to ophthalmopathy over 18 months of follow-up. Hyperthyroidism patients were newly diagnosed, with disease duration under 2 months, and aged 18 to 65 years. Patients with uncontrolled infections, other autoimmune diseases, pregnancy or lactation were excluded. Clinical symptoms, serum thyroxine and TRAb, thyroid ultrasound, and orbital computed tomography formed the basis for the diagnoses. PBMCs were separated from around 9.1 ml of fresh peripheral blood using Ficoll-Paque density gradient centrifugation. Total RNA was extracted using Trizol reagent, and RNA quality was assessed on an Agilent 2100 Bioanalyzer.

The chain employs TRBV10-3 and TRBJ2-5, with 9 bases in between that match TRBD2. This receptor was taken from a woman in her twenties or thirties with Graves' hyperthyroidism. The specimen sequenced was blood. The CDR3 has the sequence CAISPFSGSGETQYF. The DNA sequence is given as TGTGCCATCAGCCCATTTAGCGGGAGCGGAGAGACCCAGTACTTC.